This T cell receptor beta chain was sequenced in a study of cytomegalovirus exposure and HLA in healthy donors. About the research overall: One earlier analysis, a look at approximately 180 million T cells, found some 100 million unique TCR beta sequences.

Both 60 Vbeta primers and 13 Jbeta primers went into the PCR. This table comes from immunoSEQ multiplex PCR, and its TCRdb copy is limited to in-frame clones, with some not included. The table lists 110,000 or so clones, around 77% of them singletons. The study's findings and limits: Association of a missense DCLRE1C variant with TCR beta V- and J-gene trimming was reported in a later analysis.

A remark on this clone: Its antigen remains unidentified.

In germline, CDR1 is SNHLY, CDR2 FYNNEI. The V gene lost 8 bases and the J gene lost 7 bases, with 17 bases spanning the gap. The CDR3 contains 13 residues. The TCR comes from a man between 50 and 59 years old in good health and CMV-seropositive. Sequenced sample: PBMCs. The chain employs TRBV2 and TRBJ1-1; D may be TRBD1 (6 bases). The CDR3 bases are TGTGCCAGCGTCCGTGGAGGGGGGGGTGAAGCTTTCTTT. It is translated as CASVRGGGGEAFF.